Below, 24 T cell receptor beta chains from the same sample are listed, as sequenced in a study of T cell responses to AZD1222 COVID-19 vaccine. Sequencing used immunoSEQ multiplex PCR; TCRdb keeps in-frame clones, though not all of them. Of 100,000 to 150,000 clones listed, about 89% were seen once; the top ten hold roughly 6.9%. This material consisted of peripheral blood, taken 28 days after the second AZD1222 dose. The receptor source for this set is an adult who received the AZD1222 COVID-19 vaccine.

The chain has TRBV18 and TRBJ2-7, with D maybe TRBD2 (6 bases). Germline loops: CDR1 KGHSH, CDR2 LQKENI. V dropped 5 bases and J dropped 2 bases, with 16 bases sitting between them. CDR3 length: 15 residues. The CDR3 loop reads CASSARRGGTYEQYF. CDR3 nucleotide sequence: TGTGCCAGCTCAGCCAGGCGGGGTGGGACCTACGAGCAGTACTTC. Variable domain in full (rest from reference TRBV18 and TRBJ2-7): NAGVMQNPRHLVRRRGQEARLRCSPMKGHSHVYWYRQLPEEGLKFMVYLQKENIIDESGMPKERFSAEFPKEGPSILRIQQVVRGDSAAYFCASSARRGGTYEQYFGPGTRLTVT.

This chain uses TRBV5-4 with TRBJ2-3; D is unresolved. The V end lost 4 bases, the J end lost 1 base, and 10 bases lay between the germline ends. Germline lookup yields CDR1 SGHNT and CDR2 YYREEE (reference sequence). The CDR3 sequence is 14 residues long. The CDR3 sequence: CASSLSVGTDTQYF. As DNA, the CDR3 is TGTGCCAGCAGCCTCTCTGTCGGCACAGATACGCAGTATTTT.

This clone was seen more than once but under ten times. The chain combines TRBV6-9 with TRBJ2-3; 12 bases line up with TRBD2. The CDR3 sequence is 19 residues long. Germline-derived CDR1 and CDR2 are MNHGY and SVAAGI. The V gene end was trimmed by 8 bases and the J gene end by 4 bases; junction bases not matched to a gene: 19. CDR3 DNA: TGTGCCAGCGCCCCGCCGTGGGCTAGCGGGGGGGCCAGTGCAGATACGCAGTATTTT. Its protein is CASAPPWASGGASADTQYF.

This rearrangement joins TRBV30 to TRBJ2-1; D call uncertain. The germline V and J ends were trimmed by 7 bases and 0 bases, with 13 bases remaining between them. CDR3 length: 14 amino acids. Looked up from germline, CDR1 is GTSNPN and CDR2 is SVGIG (reference sequence). The CDR3 coding sequence is TGTGCCTTGGAAGGTGATAGCTCCTACAATGAGCAGTTCTTC. It translates to CALEGDSSYNEQFF.

The CDR3 is CASSLKERRPSYEQYF. The CDR3 DNA follows: TGTGCCAGCAGCTTAAAAGAAAGGAGGCCCAGCTACGAGCAGTACTTC. The V call is TRBV7-9, the J call TRBJ2-7; maybe TRBD2 (5 bases). CDR1 SEHNR and CDR2 FQNEAQ come from the germline V gene (reference sequence). The CDR3 is made up of 16 amino acids. V was cut by 2 bases and J by 3 bases, with 17 bases left in between.

Only one count was recorded for this clone. The chain employs TRBV18 and TRBJ2-7, with 9 bases matching TRBD1. V was pared by 0 bases and J by 4 bases, with 7 bases of the junction left unmatched. There are 16 residues in the CDR3. Germline V gene data show CDR1 as KGHSH and CDR2 as LQKENI. CDR3 loop: CASSPPGTGYQYEQYF. In nucleotides, the CDR3 is TGTGCCAGCTCACCACCGGGGACAGGGTACCAATACGAGCAGTACTTC.

The chain links TRBV5-1 to TRBJ2-5, with D maybe TRBD1 (8 bases). Trimming took off 4 bases at V and 5 bases at J, with 18 bases between the two ends. This CDR3 comprises 15 residues. From germline, CDR1 is SGHRS and CDR2 YFSETQ. As DNA, the CDR3 is TGCGCCAGCAGCCCCAAACAGGGGGGGTTGGAGACCCAGTACTTC. It specifies CASSPKQGGLETQYF.

The chain carries TRBV3-1 (or the pseudogene TRBV3-2) and TRBJ1-5, with D unresolved. V was clipped by 4 bases and J by 0 bases, with 10 bases between them. This CDR3 is 15 amino acids long. Germline assignment: CDR1 LGHDT and CDR2 YNNKEL (reference sequence). CDR3 amino acids: CASSPGIYSNQPQHF. CDR3 sequence (DNA): TGTGCCAGCAGCCCCGGGATATATAGCAATCAGCCCCAGCATTTT.

V is TRBV7-2 and J is TRBJ1-2; D gene uncertain. The V gene's germline CDR1 is SGHTA and CDR2 FQGNSA. CDR3 length: 12 residues. Trimming removed 5 bases from V and 8 bases from J, with 12 bases in between. As DNA, the CDR3 is TGTGCCAGCAGCCTAAAGTCATTGGGCTACACCTTC. Encoded protein: CASSLKSLGYTF.

The chain couples TRBV4-1 to TRBJ1-5; unclear D gene. Germline CDR1 is MGHRA and CDR2 is YSYEKL. The CDR3 runs 13 residues. V lost 3 bases and J 0 bases, leaving 3 bases between the germline ends. CDR3 bases: TGCGCCAGCAGCCACAATAGCAATCAGCCCCAGCATTTT. It is translated as CASSHNSNQPQHF.

V is TRBV6-5 and J is TRBJ2-5; D uncertain. V shed 0 bases and J shed 2 bases, with 7 bases lying between them. Germline lookup yields CDR1 MNHEY and CDR2 SVGAGI. This CDR3 contains 14 residues. CDR3 nucleotide sequence: TGTGCCAGCAGTTACTCCGGTAATCAAGAGACCCAGTACTTC. It specifies CASSYSGNQETQYF.

The chain joins TRBV9 to TRBJ2-1, with 10 bases aligning to TRBD2. The CDR3 has 15 amino acids. In germline, CDR1 is SGDLS, CDR2 YYNGEE. Losses at the gene ends were 5 bases for V and 9 bases for J; bases not matched to a gene: 11. CDR3 protein: CASRAAGGPSGEQFF. The CDR3 region has the DNA TGTGCCAGCAGAGCAGCGGGAGGGCCCTCCGGTGAGCAGTTCTTC.

This clone came up once. The chain uses TRBV5-1 and TRBJ2-2, with 9 bases lining up with TRBD1. Germline lookup yields CDR1 SGHRS and CDR2 YFSETQ. The CDR3 has 18 residues. Trimming at V came to 3 bases and at J to 3 bases, leaving 12 bases not matched to a gene. CDR3 nucleotides: TGCGCCAGCAGCTCCCGGACAGGGGCATCATGGGACACCGGGGAGCTGTTTTTT. Amino acid sequence: CASSSRTGASWDTGELFF.

The chain combines TRBV13 with TRBJ2-1; a possible D gene is TRBD2 (5 bases). Trimming stripped 2 bases from V and 5 bases from J, with 7 bases between. This CDR3 spans 13 amino acids. Germline V gives CDR1 PRHDT, CDR2 FYEKMQ (reference sequence). The CDR3, as DNA: TGTGCCAGCAGCTTATGGCGGGACAATGAGCAGTTCTTC. The encoded protein is CASSLWRDNEQFF. Variable domain in full (rest from reference TRBV13 and TRBJ2-1): AAGVIQSPRHLIKEKRETATLKCYPIPRHDTVYWYQQGPGQDPQFLISFYEKMQSDKGSIPDRFSAQQFSDYHSELNMSSLELGDSALYFCASSLWRDNEQFFGPGTRLTVL.

The rearrangement joins TRBV6-5 to TRBJ2-5; 7 positions match TRBD2. With 6 bases clipped from V and 5 bases from J, the junction kept 6 bases outside the gene matches. Germline V lookup: CDR1 MNHEY, CDR2 SVGAGI. The CDR3 totals 13 residues. CDR3 residues: CASRLGGVETQYF. CDR3 sequence (DNA): TGTGCCAGCAGGTTGGGAGGGGTTGAGACCCAGTACTTC.

The V and J genes are TRBV13 and TRBJ2-1; 8 bases fit TRBD1. Per germline, CDR1 PRHDT and CDR2 FYEKMQ (reference sequence). The CDR3 runs 13 residues. V lost 5 bases, J lost 8 bases, and 5 bases stayed unmatched. The CDR3 region is CASSTGTGDEQFF. The CDR3 nucleotides are TGTGCCAGCAGCACTGGGACAGGCGATGAGCAGTTCTTC.

V is TRBV5-1 and J is TRBJ2-3; perhaps TRBD1 as D (5 bases). Trimming left V 0 bases short and J 1 base short, with 9 bases between. Germline lookup yields CDR1 SGHRS and CDR2 YFSETQ. CDR3 length equals 15 residues. DNA of the CDR3: TGCGCCAGCAGCTTGGAAGGGGTGGGCACAGATACGCAGTATTTT. This codes for CASSLEGVGTDTQYF.

The V call is TRBV7-9, the J call TRBJ2-3; D uncertain. The CDR3 length is 12 residues. V was cut by 0 bases and J by 7 bases, with 5 bases left in between. Germline assignment: CDR1 SEHNR and CDR2 FQNEAQ (reference sequence). CDR3 in amino acids: CASSLARNTQYF. The CDR3 DNA reads as TGTGCCAGCAGCTTAGCTAGAAATACGCAGTATTTT.

This clone was picked up one time. CDR3 in DNA: TGTGCCAGCAGCCCTGGCAGGGGGAACACTGAAGCTTTCTTT. Translated: CASSPGRGNTEAFF. The chain uses TRBV7-3 and TRBJ1-1; the D gene is possibly TRBD1 (6 bases). The CDR3 length is 14 residues. The V gene's germline CDR1 is SGHTA and CDR2 FQGTGA. Trimming left V 5 bases short and J 1 base short, with 11 bases between.

The chain uses TRBV9 and TRBJ2-7; D is perhaps TRBD1 or TRBD2 (5 bases each). Germline V gives CDR1 SGDLS, CDR2 YYNGEE. V was clipped by 3 bases and J by 2 bases, with 9 bases between them. CDR3 length: 13 residues. CDR3 sequence (DNA): TGTGCCAGCAGCGCGGGACCAACCTACGAGCAGTACTTC. This encodes CASSAGPTYEQYF.

J is TRBJ2-2 and V is TRBV7-8; D tentatively reads TRBD1 or TRBD2 (6 bases each). V lost 4 bases to trimming and J lost 8 bases, with 11 bases between them. CDR3 length equals 13 residues. Germline V gene lookup returns CDR1 SGHVS and CDR2 FQNEAQ. CDR3 protein: CASSWGAGGELFF. The CDR3 DNA sequence: TGTGCCAGCAGCTGGGGGGCTGGAGGGGAGCTGTTTTTT.

The V and J genes are TRBV3-1 (or the pseudogene TRBV3-2) and TRBJ1-5; D gene unclear. CDR1 is LGHDT, CDR2 YNNKEL, per germline (reference sequence). V lost 1 base to trimming and J lost 1 base, with 8 bases between them. The CDR3 spans 15 residues. The CDR3 DNA reads TGTGCCAGCAGCCAAGGGGTAGGCAGCAATCAGCCCCAGCATTTT. Translated: CASSQGVGSNQPQHF.

The chain carries TRBV20-1 and TRBJ2-7; no firm D call. Germline CDR1 DFQATT, CDR2 SNEGSKA (reference sequence). The CDR3 spans 12 residues. With 3 bases removed from V and 3 bases from J, the gap between germline ends came to 9 bases. This CDR3 reads CSASPRFYEQYF. The CDR3 DNA reads TGCAGTGCTAGTCCCAGGTTCTACGAGCAGTACTTC.

V and J are TRBV4-3 and TRBJ1-2; tentative D call: TRBD1 (5 bases). The CDR3 totals 15 residues. The germline V gene encodes CDR1 LGHNA and CDR2 YSLEER. The V end was cut by 2 bases, the J end by 3 bases, with 13 bases between. DNA of the CDR3: TGCGCCAGCAGCCAATCCACCGGGACGGACTATGGCTACACCTTC. Protein sequence: CASSQSTGTDYGYTF.